These T cell receptor beta chains were read from a single sample in a study of response to subunit inactivated influenza vaccine. MiXCR, applied by TCRdb to the RT-PCR reads, yields one record per CDR3 protein. The table records under 800,000 distinct CDR3 sequences, 14% of them present only once. The sample was PBMCs from blood, taken 14 days before vaccination. These receptors were obtained from a man in his fifties or sixties who received an inactivated influenza vaccine. Each CDR3 is given without its conserved first and last residue. A D gene is named only where the DNA matches it firmly.

D gene	V gene	J gene	CDR3 protein
TRBD1	TRBV12-3/TRBV12-4	TRBJ1-2	ASSLGGQGNYGYT
TRBD1	TRBV5-1	TRBJ1-1	ASSLRGHTEAF
-	TRBV29-1	TRBJ2-5	SVDRSETQY
-	TRBV2	TRBJ1-1	ASLLLRENTEAF
-	TRBV5-6	TRBJ2-1	ASSPWRQGGDNEQF
-	TRBV20-1	TRBJ2-1	SARDGQGRGNEQF
-	TRBV5-1	TRBJ1-1	ASRGGPASTEAF
TRBD1	TRBV6-2/TRBV6-3	TRBJ1-1	ASSLPDRVNTEAF
TRBD2	TRBV5-4	TRBJ2-7	ASSPPGLAGRNEQY
-	TRBV28	TRBJ2-7	ASYLRGGYEQY
TRBD2	TRBV28	TRBJ2-7	ASSLRLLAGGYEQY
-	TRBV28	TRBJ2-7	ASRGGGRYEQY
TRBD2	TRBV29-1	TRBJ2-1	SVGLGLADEQF
-	TRBV20-1	TRBJ1-1	SALTGARTEAF
-	TRBV2	TRBJ1-4	ASIGDGIPKLF
-	TRBV19	TRBJ1-1	ASSIAIGVLNTEAF
-	TRBV28	TRBJ2-7	ASSPVVRYEQY
TRBD2	TRBV6-1	TRBJ2-1	ASRLPGLAGGHEQF
-	TRBV5-1	TRBJ2-7	ASSPREPNYEQY
-	TRBV12-3/TRBV12-4	TRBJ2-5	ASSSWAGSKMTQY
-	TRBV5-1	TRBJ2-7	ASSLEGGRRQY
-	TRBV20-1	TRBJ1-2	CARDPPRESINYGYT
-	TRBV5-1	TRBJ2-7	ASSLAVDTYEQY
TRBD1	TRBV5-1	TRBJ1-1	ASSVETGGATEAF
TRBD2	TRBV12-3/TRBV12-4	TRBJ2-3	ASSLAGASGDTQY
-	TRBV5-1	TRBJ2-2	ASSRGDYTGELF
-	TRBV12-3/TRBV12-4	TRBJ1-5	ASSYTRNQPQH
-	TRBV20-1	TRBJ2-1	SARNGGPGGQF
-	TRBV7-9	TRBJ2-1	ASSLVSFAGWYNEQF
-	TRBV12-3/TRBV12-4	TRBJ2-2	ASSLSTEGKLF
TRBD1	TRBV4-1	TRBJ2-7	ASSRGRGQDEQY
-	TRBV4-1	TRBJ1-1	ASSHIYGKGAAAF
-	TRBV28	TRBJ2-7	ASSPSLGGIAYEQY
-	TRBV27	TRBJ2-5	ASSLLGAPETQY
-	TRBV5-1	TRBJ2-7	ASSHVQGRRGEQY
-	TRBV5-6	TRBJ2-1	ASSPYFRFDNEQF
TRBD2	TRBV7-2	TRBJ2-7	ASSGRGGISYEQY
-	TRBV5-1	TRBJ2-1	ASSLQSWDSYNEQF
TRBD1	TRBV20-1	TRBJ1-6	SAVRTGANSPLH
TRBD2	TRBV20-1	TRBJ2-7	SARVLAGDPYEQY
TRBD2	TRBV5-1	TRBJ2-1	ASRVTSGSVNEQF
TRBD1	TRBV29-1	TRBJ2-6	SVAPLDRGGGANVLT
TRBD1	TRBV6-1	TRBJ1-5	ASSETGVGQPQH
-	TRBV20-1	TRBJ2-5	SARFRGQETQY
-	TRBV19	TRBJ1-5	ASSPWDLSNQPQH
-	TRBV30	TRBJ2-1	AWSVLGGSYNEQF